This TCR beta chain was captured by sequencing in a study of human T cells and chemical hapten exposure. Study-wide context: It was small differences in pooled library volume that mainly caused per-sample TCR yields to vary.

Each cDNA molecule in the library carried unique molecular identifiers. TCRdb recomputed calls from the RACE reads with MiXCR, one row per CDR3 protein. The table records around 120,000 distinct CDR3 sequences, roughly 12% of them present only once. This clonotype was found a few times. This CDR3 region has 15 residues. V was pared by 1 base and J by 7 bases, with 16 bases between. Germline CDR1 and CDR2: SGHTA and FQGNSA. The time point denotes: pre-sensitization, week 0. Regarding treatment: therapeutic diphenylcyclopropenone sensitization with weekly scalp DPC. The chain combines TRBV7-2 with TRBJ2-5; the D gene is possibly TRBD1 (5 bases). The clonotype was recovered from a woman aged 18-30 years with alopecia areata. Some clones in this sample may be carry-over from other donors' samples. Sequencing used whole blood, obtained in connection with sensitization to the hapten diphenylcyclopropenone (DPC). CDR3 sequence: CASSLGGRVGGTQYF. CDR3 nucleotides: TGTGCCAGCAGCTTAGGGGGCAGGGTAGGCGGGACCCAGTACTTC.